The present entry profiles one T cell receptor (beta chain) with its context. Its target is not known. This sample was taken from a study of chemoradiotherapy in HPV16-positive cancers. About the research overall: Candidate HPV-specific T-cell clones and common TCR motifs came from functional assays in a couple of HPV16-positive patients. Study-level results: The functional HPV-specific definition rests on just two HPV16-positive patients. Candidate HPV-specific clones and E7-related TCR motifs grew in tumor during treatment.

Repertoires were sampled repeatedly during chemoradiotherapy. TCRdb keeps only in-frame clones here, not all; method: immunoSEQ multiplex PCR. This table holds some 2,000 clones, 55% to 75% found once. This CDR3 has 12 amino acids. Germline CDR1 SGDLS, CDR2 YYNGEE. V lost 4 bases and J 6 bases, leaving 10 bases between the germline ends. Source: tumor tissue, taken from a patient who underwent chemoradiotherapy. The TCR comes from a human donor with HPV-associated anogenital cancer. This rearrangement joins TRBV9 to TRBJ1-1, with D uncertain. The CDR3 is CASSLTGAEAFF. DNA for the CDR3: TGTGCCAGCAGCCTGACCGGGGCTGAAGCTTTCTTT.